A selection of T cell receptor beta chains follows, all from one sample in a study of cytomegalovirus exposure and HLA in healthy donors. Profiled with immunoSEQ multiplex PCR; TCRdb holds only in-frame clones, not every one. The table lists more than 65,000 clones, roughly four fifths of them singletons. Sample: PBMCs. The receptors derive from a man in his late teens or twenties in good health and CMV-seronegative. Both conserved end residues are part of each CDR3. D genes are given only for firm matches. Clone sizes are given selectively: once, few, many, or a class where the clone is expanded.

D	V	size	J	DNA	CDR3
TRBD1	TRBV19	NA	TRBJ1-1	TGTGCCAGTAGGGGGACAGGAGTTACTGAAGCTTTCTTT	CASRGTGVTEAFF
TRBD1	TRBV5-8	NA	TRBJ1-2	TGTGCCAGCAGGAGCCCCGGGACAGGGGACTATGGCTACACCTTC	CASRSPGTGDYGYTF
NA	TRBV2	NA	TRBJ2-3	TGTGCCAGCAGTGCGGACTCGGGGGATACGCAGTATTTT	CASSADSGDTQYF
TRBD2	TRBV29-1	NA	TRBJ2-7	TGCAGCGCCGGGACTAGCGGGAGCTTAGGCTCCTACGAGCAGTACTTC	CSAGTSGSLGSYEQYF
NA	TRBV6-1	NA	TRBJ1-1	TGTGCCAGCAGTGAAGAGGCGCCGGGTTTGGGCACTGAAGCTTTCTTT	CASSEEAPGLGTEAFF
NA	TRBV7-2	NA	TRBJ2-5	TGTGCCAGCGAAACACGATCGGGGACCCAGTACTTC	CASETRSGTQYF
TRBD2	TRBV27	NA	TRBJ2-7	TGTGCCAGCAGTTCCGAGCGGGGGGCCTACGAGCAGTACTTC	CASSSERGAYEQYF
NA	TRBV7-2	NA	TRBJ1-5	TGTGCCAGCAGCTTAGGTCGGGGAGGGGATCAGCCCCAGCATTTT	CASSLGRGGDQPQHF
NA	TRBV25-1	NA	TRBJ2-7	TGTGCCAGCAGACGCAGGGACACCGGGGACTACGAGCAGTACTTC	CASRRRDTGDYEQYF
TRBD1	TRBV7-8	NA	TRBJ1-1	TGTGCCAGCAGCTCCCCGGCGGGGACAGGGGGCTATGGGATGAGGACTGAAGCTTTCTTT	CASSSPAGTGGYGMRTEAFF
NA	TRBV11-2	NA	TRBJ1-5	TGTGCCAGCAGCCGGACAAATACTAATCAGCCCCAGCATTTT	CASSRTNTNQPQHF
NA	TRBV9	NA	TRBJ2-6	TGTGCCAGCAGCCCTAACGAACAGATACACTCTGGGGCCAACGTCCTGACTTTC	CASSPNEQIHSGANVLTF
NA	TRBV28	NA	TRBJ1-5	TGTGCCAGCAGTTTTCTAAACAATCAGCCCCAGCATTTT	CASSFLNNQPQHF
TRBD2	TRBV18	NA	TRBJ2-1	TGTGCCAGCTCTATTTCGGCGGGAGGCCCTCACAATGAGCAGTTCTTC	CASSISAGGPHNEQFF
NA	TRBV27	few	TRBJ2-7	TGTGCCAGCAGCACTACAGGCTACGAGCAGTACTTC	CASSTTGYEQYF
TRBD1	TRBV5-1	NA	TRBJ2-7	TGCGCCAGCAGCCAAGGGACAGGAGGACTAAAGGAGCAGTACTTC	CASSQGTGGLKEQYF
NA	TRBV7-7	NA	TRBJ2-3	TGTGCTAGCAGCTTAGGGAGAACAGATACGCAGTATTTT	CASSLGRTDTQYF
NA	TRBV29-1	NA	TRBJ2-1	TGCAGCGTTGTTTCCCCGAGCTCCTACAATGAGCAGTTCTTC	CSVVSPSSYNEQFF
TRBD1	TRBV6-4	NA	TRBJ1-2	TGTGCCAGCAGTCCCGGGACAGGGACCCCTAACTATGGCTACACCTTC	CASSPGTGTPNYGYTF
TRBD1	TRBV29-1	NA	TRBJ1-4	TGCAGCGTTGAAAGGGGACAGCCCCGCGAACTGTTTTTT	CSVERGQPRELFF
TRBD1	TRBV28	NA	TRBJ2-7	TGTGCCAGCAGTCCCGACAGGGTGGCCTACGAGCAGTACTTC	CASSPDRVAYEQYF
NA	TRBV28	NA	TRBJ1-6	TGTGCCAGCAGTTTCAACGGTTCACCCCTCCACTTT	CASSFNGSPLHF
NA	TRBV5-1	once	TRBJ1-1	TGCGCCAGCAGCTTGGTTGCGGGGATGAACACTGAAGCTTTCTTT	CASSLVAGMNTEAFF
TRBD1	TRBV4-3	NA	TRBJ1-2	TGCGCCAGCAGCCAAAAAGTGAGTCCGGGACAGGGGGCCGGCTACACCTTC	CASSQKVSPGQGAGYTF
TRBD2	TRBV28	NA	TRBJ2-1	TGTGCCAGCAGTTTAGTGCTAGCGGGAGATATACGTTCCTACAATGAGCAGTTCTTC	CASSLVLAGDIRSYNEQFF
TRBD1	TRBV18	NA	TRBJ2-1	TGTGCCAGCTCACCCATACAGGGGTATAATGAGCAGTTCTTC	CASSPIQGYNEQFF
NA	TRBV28	NA	TRBJ2-5	TGTGCCAGCAGTCCCCGACAATCCTACCAAGAGACCCAGTACTTC	CASSPRQSYQETQYF
NA	TRBV7-2	NA	TRBJ2-7	TGTGCCAGCAGCGCGCAGCCCCCGACAGGAACCTACGAGCAGTACTTC	CASSAQPPTGTYEQYF